The rows below give T cell receptor beta chains drawn from one sample of a study of Graves' ophthalmopathy and Graves' hyperthyroidism. Each CDR3 protein is one row after TCRdb ran MiXCR on the multiplex PCR reads. The repertoire holds more than 300,000 distinct CDR3 sequences, with approximately 15% as singletons. Material for sequencing was peripheral blood. These TCRs come from a woman younger than 30 with stable Graves' hyperthyroidism. Both conserved end residues are part of each CDR3. D genes are given only for firm matches. Clone size is not always given. Where it is, it says once, few, many or a class for expanded clones.

V gene,D gene,clone size,CDR3 length,J gene,CDR3 DNA,CDR3 protein
TRBV5-1,NA,few,17,TRBJ1-2,TGCGCCAGCAGCCCGAGGGGCAGGGAATTATCTAACTATGGCTACACCTTC,CASSPRGRELSNYGYTF
TRBV19,NA,few,16,TRBJ1-6,TGTGCCAGTAGTATAGAGCCCTGGGAGGGAAGATCACACCTCCACTTT,CASSIEPWEGRSHLHF
TRBV6-1,NA,many,14,TRBJ1-5,TGTGCCAGCAGTGAACAGGGTAGCAATCAGCCCCAGCATTTT,CASSEQGSNQPQHF
TRBV12-3/TRBV12-4,NA,NA,14,TRBJ2-5,TGTGCCAGCAGTTTGGGACTCCTGAAAGAGACCCAGTACTTC,CASSLGLLKETQYF
TRBV7-2,NA,many,12,TRBJ2-7,TGTGCCAGCAGCCTTTGGCTCTACGAGCAGTACTTC,CASSLWLYEQYF
TRBV2,NA,many,13,TRBJ2-2,TGTGCCAGCATTGGGGCCCGCTCCGGGGAGCTGTTTTTT,CASIGARSGELFF
TRBV19,TRBD1,many,13,TRBJ2-5,TGTGCCAGCGCCCCGAGGGGGCATGAGACCCAGTACTTC,CASAPRGHETQYF
TRBV20-1,NA,NA,12,TRBJ1-1,TGCAGTGCTAGTCCCCTTGTCACTGAAGCTTTCTTT,CSASPLVTEAFF
TRBV5-1,TRBD1,NA,14,TRBJ1-5,TGCGCCATCAGCATAGGGACAGGTAATCAGCCCCAGCATTTT,CAISIGTGNQPQHF
TRBV19,NA,many,14,TRBJ2-7,TGTGCCAGTAGTATGCGCCAGGGTGTCTACGAGCAGTACTTC,CASSMRQGVYEQYF
TRBV28,NA,NA,13,TRBJ1-3,TGTGCCAGCAGTTCAAGGGAACGAAACACCATATATTTT,CASSSRERNTIYF
TRBV28,NA,NA,14,TRBJ2-7,TGTGCCAGCAGTTCCGGGACACTTGCCTACGAGCAGTACTTC,CASSSGTLAYEQYF
TRBV5-1,NA,NA,16,TRBJ2-2,TGCGCCAGCAGCTTGTTGGGGCAGCTAAACACCGGGGAGCTGTTTTTT,CASSLLGQLNTGELFF
TRBV19,NA,few,14,TRBJ1-1,TGTGCCAGTACCTCGGGGCAGATGAACACTGAAGCTTTCTTT,CASTSGQMNTEAFF
TRBV19,NA,many,14,TRBJ2-7,TGTGCCAGTAGTATAGATACAGGGCCCTACGAGCAGTACTTC,CASSIDTGPYEQYF
TRBV6-2/TRBV6-3,NA,NA,13,TRBJ1-1,TGTGCCAGCAGTGTGGAGGATAACACTGAAGCTTTCTTT,CASSVEDNTEAFF
TRBV5-1,TRBD1,many,15,TRBJ1-2,TGCGCCAGCAGCAACAGACAGGGGGCATCTGATGGCTACACCTTC,CASSNRQGASDGYTF
TRBV19,NA,many,14,TRBJ1-1,TGTGCCAGTAGTATCCAGGCCGCGTCCACTGAAGCTTTCTTT,CASSIQAASTEAFF
TRBV14,NA,many,15,TRBJ1-1,TGTGCCAGCAGCCAACTCGACCGACCGAACACTGAAGCTTTCTTT,CASSQLDRPNTEAFF
TRBV29-1,NA,many,13,TRBJ1-1,TGCAGCGCCTCCAGACAGTTTGCGGATGAAGCTTTCTTT,CSASRQFADEAFF
TRBV20-1,NA,few,16,TRBJ2-7,TGCAGTGCTAGAGATAAATTCGGGACACGCCACTACGAGCAGTACTTC,CSARDKFGTRHYEQYF
TRBV7-8,NA,NA,15,TRBJ2-5,TGTGCCAGCAGCTTTGTACGAACAAACCAAGAGACCCAGTACTTC,CASSFVRTNQETQYF
TRBV18,NA,NA,14,TRBJ2-5,TGTGCCAGCTCACCACGTGACGGCTCGGGGGCCCAGTACTTC,CASSPRDGSGAQYF
TRBV13,NA,many,15,TRBJ2-7,TGTGCCAGCGCATCCTATCAGGGGTTCGGGGGCGAGCAGTACTTC,CASASYQGFGGEQYF
TRBV5-1,NA,many,17,TRBJ1-2,TGCGCCAGCAGCTACCTCGGTTTGTGGTTAGGGGATGGTGGCTACACCTTC,CASSYLGLWLGDGGYTF
TRBV4-1,NA,once,15,TRBJ1-2,TGCGCCAGCAGCCAAGAAGGGACAACTAACTATGGCTACACCTTC,CASSQEGTTNYGYTF
TRBV20-1,NA,NA,13,TRBJ2-2,TGCAGTGCTGCGACGCCGTTGCACCGGGAGCTGTTTTTT,CSAATPLHRELFF
TRBV6-5,TRBD2,NA,16,TRBJ2-5,TGTGCCAGCAGTTTACGGACTAGCGGGGTTGGGGAGACCCAGTACTTC,CASSLRTSGVGETQYF
TRBV11-3,TRBD2,many,15,TRBJ2-2,TGTGCCAGCGTACTAGCGGGGGGCACCACCGGGGAGCTGTTTTTT,CASVLAGGTTGELFF
TRBV7-9,NA,many,13,TRBJ2-7,TGTGCCAGCAGCTCGGACCCAGGGGTCGAGCAGTACTTC,CASSSDPGVEQYF
TRBV10-3,NA,many,13,TRBJ2-7,TGTGCCATCAAGGGAGAGGGAATTGGCGAGCAGTACTTC,CAIKGEGIGEQYF
TRBV29-1,TRBD1,NA,14,TRBJ1-3,TGCAGCGCTGACAGGGGAGGAACTGGAAACACCATATATTTT,CSADRGGTGNTIYF
TRBV19,NA,NA,18,TRBJ1-1,TGTGCCAGTAGTATTCTTAGGGACGCGCGGAGGGAAGACACTGAAGCTTTCTTT,CASSILRDARREDTEAFF
TRBV11-2,NA,many,14,TRBJ2-7,TGTGCCAGCAGCTTAGAAATAGGAACCTACGAGCAGTACTTC,CASSLEIGTYEQYF
TRBV20-1,TRBD1,many,13,TRBJ1-1,TGCAGTGCTAGCAACAGGGGGCCCACTGAAGCTTTCTTT,CSASNRGPTEAFF
TRBV6-5,NA,many,12,TRBJ1-2,TGTGCCAGCAGTTATGGGGACTATGGCTACACCTTC,CASSYGDYGYTF
TRBV19,NA,many,11,TRBJ1-2,TGTGCCACCCTCGGCCCATATGGCTACACCTTC,CATLGPYGYTF